This TCR beta chain appears in the sequencing data of a study of blood T cell repertoires in COVID-19. Data came from immunoSEQ multiplex PCR; TCRdb stores just in-frame clones and leaves some out. Of some 400,000 clones in the sample, 91% are singletons; the top ten hold just over 0.85%. The CDR3 loop spans 15 amino acids. Germline CDR1 is LGHDT and CDR2 is YNNKEL (reference sequence). Trimming cost V 0 bases and J 7 bases, with 13 bases left between them. The clonotype originates from a woman aged 40 to 50 who had been exposed to COVID-19. The chain links TRBV3-1 (or the pseudogene TRBV3-2) to TRBJ1-5; the D is unclear. Specimen: PBMCs or T cells enriched from blood (not recorded which). The CDR3 sequence is CASSQDLGNSQPQHF. CDR3 bases: TGTGCCAGCAGCCAAGACCTCGGAAATAGCCAGCCCCAGCATTTT.